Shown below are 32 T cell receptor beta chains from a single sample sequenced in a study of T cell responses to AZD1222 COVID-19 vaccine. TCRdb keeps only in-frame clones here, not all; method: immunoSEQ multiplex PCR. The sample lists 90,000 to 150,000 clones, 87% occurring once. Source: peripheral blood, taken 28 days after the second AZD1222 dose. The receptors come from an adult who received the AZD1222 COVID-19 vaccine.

CDR3 sequence reads: CASTPSGAPYEQYF. DNA for the CDR3: TGTGCCAGCACCCCAAGCGGGGCTCCTTACGAGCAGTACTTC. The chain joins TRBV6-2 or TRBV6-3 to TRBJ2-7, with 7 bases fitting TRBD2. CDR3 length: 14 residues. CDR1 and CDR2 (germline): MNHEY, SVGEGT. The V and J ends lost 7 bases and 4 bases, in that order; junction bases with no gene match: 10.

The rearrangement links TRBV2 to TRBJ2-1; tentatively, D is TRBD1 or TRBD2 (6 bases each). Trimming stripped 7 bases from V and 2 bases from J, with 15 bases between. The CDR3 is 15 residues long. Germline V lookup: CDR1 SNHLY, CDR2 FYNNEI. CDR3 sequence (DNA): TGTGCCAGCATTCCAGAAAGGGGGGCCTACAATGAGCAGTTCTTC. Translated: CASIPERGAYNEQFF.

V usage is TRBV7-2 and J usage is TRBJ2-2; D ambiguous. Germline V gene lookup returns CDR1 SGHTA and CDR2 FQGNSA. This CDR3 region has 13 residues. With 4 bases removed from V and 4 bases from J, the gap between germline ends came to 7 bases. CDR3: CASSSSRTGELFF. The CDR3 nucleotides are TGTGCCAGCAGCTCCTCGCGCACCGGGGAGCTGTTTTTT.

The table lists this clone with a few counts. In DNA form, the CDR3 reads TGTGCCAGCAGTTTATATAAGGGAACAGGGGACGGCTACACCTTC. Protein sequence: CASSLYKGTGDGYTF. The chain combines TRBV28 with TRBJ1-2; the match to TRBD1 covers 7 bases. V dropped 1 base and J dropped 8; count of bases not matched to a gene: 10. The germline V gene encodes CDR1 MDHEN and CDR2 SYDVKM. The CDR3 consists of 15 residues.

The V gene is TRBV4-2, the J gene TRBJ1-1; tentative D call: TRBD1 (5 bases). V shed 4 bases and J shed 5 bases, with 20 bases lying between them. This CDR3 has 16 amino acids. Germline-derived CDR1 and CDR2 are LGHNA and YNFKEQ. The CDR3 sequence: CASSLSGRGSGTEAFF. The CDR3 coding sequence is TGTGCCAGCAGCCTCTCCGGGAGGGGATCGGGAACTGAAGCTTTCTTT.

CDR3 in amino acids: CAWSVSGGLSNQPQHF. The CDR3 DNA is TGTGCCTGGAGTGTATCGGGGGGCCTTAGCAATCAGCCCCAGCATTTT. The chain joins TRBV30 to TRBJ1-5; tentatively, D is TRBD1 (6 bases). The CDR3 is 16 residues long. The V end was cut by 0 bases, the J end by 0 bases, with 12 bases between. Germline V CDR1 and CDR2: GTSNPN, SVGIG (reference sequence).

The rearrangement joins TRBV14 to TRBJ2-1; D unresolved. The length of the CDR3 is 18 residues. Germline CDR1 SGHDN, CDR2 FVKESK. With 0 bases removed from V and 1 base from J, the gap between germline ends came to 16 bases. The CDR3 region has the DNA TGTGCCAGCAGCCAAGATCTTGTACATACCTGGTCCTACAATGAGCAGTTCTTC. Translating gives CASSQDLVHTWSYNEQFF. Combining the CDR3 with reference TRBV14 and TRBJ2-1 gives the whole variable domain EAGVTQFPSHSVIEKGQTVTLRCDPISGHDNLYWYRRVMGKEIKFLLHFVKESKQDESGMPNNRFLAERTGGTYSTLKVQPAELEDSGVYFCASSQDLVHTWSYNEQFFGPGTRLTVL.

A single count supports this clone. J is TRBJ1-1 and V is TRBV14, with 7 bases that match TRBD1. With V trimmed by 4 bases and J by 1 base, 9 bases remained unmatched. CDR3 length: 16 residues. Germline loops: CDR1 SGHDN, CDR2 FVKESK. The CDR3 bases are TGTGCCAGCAGCCCAAAATACCGGACAGGGAACACTGAAGCTTTCTTT. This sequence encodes CASSPKYRTGNTEAFF.

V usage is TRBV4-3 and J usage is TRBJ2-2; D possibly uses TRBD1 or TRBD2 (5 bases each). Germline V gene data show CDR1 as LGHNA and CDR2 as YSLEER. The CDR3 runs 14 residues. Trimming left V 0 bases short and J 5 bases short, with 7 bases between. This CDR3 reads CASSQDGGTGELFF. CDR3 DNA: TGCGCCAGCAGCCAAGATGGGGGTACCGGGGAGCTGTTTTTT.

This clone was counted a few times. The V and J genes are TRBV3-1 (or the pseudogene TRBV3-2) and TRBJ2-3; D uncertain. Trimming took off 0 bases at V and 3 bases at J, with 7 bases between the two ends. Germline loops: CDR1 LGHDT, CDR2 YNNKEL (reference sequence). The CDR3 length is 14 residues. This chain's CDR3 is CASSQDIGTDTQYF. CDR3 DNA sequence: TGTGCCAGCAGCCAAGATATAGGAACAGATACGCAGTATTTT.

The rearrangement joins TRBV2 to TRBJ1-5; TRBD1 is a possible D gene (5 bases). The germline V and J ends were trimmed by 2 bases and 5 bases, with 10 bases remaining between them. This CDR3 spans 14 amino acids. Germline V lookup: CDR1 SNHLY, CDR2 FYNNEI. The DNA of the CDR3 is TGTGCCAGCAGTGAATCTACAGGTGATCAGCCCCAGCATTTT. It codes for CASSESTGDQPQHF.

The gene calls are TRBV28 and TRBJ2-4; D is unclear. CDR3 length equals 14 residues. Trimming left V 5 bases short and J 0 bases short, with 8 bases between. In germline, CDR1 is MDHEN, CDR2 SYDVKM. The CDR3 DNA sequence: TGTGCCAGCAGTACTATGGGAGCCAAAAACATTCAGTACTTC. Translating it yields CASSTMGAKNIQYF. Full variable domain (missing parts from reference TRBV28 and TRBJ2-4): DVKVTQSSRYLVKRTGEKVFLECVQDMDHENMFWYRQDPGLGLRLIYFSYDVKMKEKGDIPEGYSVSREKKERFSLILESASTNQTSMYLCASSTMGAKNIQYFGAGTRLSVL.

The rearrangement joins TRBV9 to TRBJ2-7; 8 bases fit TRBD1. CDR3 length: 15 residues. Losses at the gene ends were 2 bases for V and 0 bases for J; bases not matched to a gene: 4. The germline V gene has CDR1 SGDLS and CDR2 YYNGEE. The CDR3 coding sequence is TGTGCCAGCAGCGTTGGGGGGACAGGCTCCTACGAGCAGTACTTC. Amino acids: CASSVGGTGSYEQYF.

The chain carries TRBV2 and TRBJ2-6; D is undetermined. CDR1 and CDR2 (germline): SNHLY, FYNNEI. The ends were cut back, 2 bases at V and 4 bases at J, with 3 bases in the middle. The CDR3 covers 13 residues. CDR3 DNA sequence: TGTGCCAGCAGTGAATTAGGGGCCAACGTCCTGACTTTC. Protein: CASSELGANVLTF.

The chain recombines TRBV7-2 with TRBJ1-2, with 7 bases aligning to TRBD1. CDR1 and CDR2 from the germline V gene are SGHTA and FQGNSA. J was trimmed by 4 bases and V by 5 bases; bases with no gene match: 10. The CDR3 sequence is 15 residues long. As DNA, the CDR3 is TGTGCCAGCAGCGGACAGGCGGGGGCCGGCTATGGCTACACCTTC. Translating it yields CASSGQAGAGYGYTF.

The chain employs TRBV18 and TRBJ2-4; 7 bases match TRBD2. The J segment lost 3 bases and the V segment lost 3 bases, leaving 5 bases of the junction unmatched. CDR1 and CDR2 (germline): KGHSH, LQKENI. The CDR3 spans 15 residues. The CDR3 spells CASSPGTTNKNIQYF. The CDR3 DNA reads TGTGCCAGCTCACCCGGGACTACCAACAAAAACATTCAGTACTTC. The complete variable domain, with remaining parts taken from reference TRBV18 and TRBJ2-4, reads NAGVMQNPRHLVRRRGQEARLRCSPMKGHSHVYWYRQLPEEGLKFMVYLQKENIIDESGMPKERFSAEFPKEGPSILRIQQVVRGDSAAYFCASSPGTTNKNIQYFGAGTRLSVL.

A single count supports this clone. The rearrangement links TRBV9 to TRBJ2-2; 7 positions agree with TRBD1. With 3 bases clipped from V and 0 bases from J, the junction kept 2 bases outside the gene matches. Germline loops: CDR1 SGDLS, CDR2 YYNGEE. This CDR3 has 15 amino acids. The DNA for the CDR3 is TGTGCCAGCAGCGCCGACAGGGCGAACACCGGGGAGCTGTTTTTT. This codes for CASSADRANTGELFF.

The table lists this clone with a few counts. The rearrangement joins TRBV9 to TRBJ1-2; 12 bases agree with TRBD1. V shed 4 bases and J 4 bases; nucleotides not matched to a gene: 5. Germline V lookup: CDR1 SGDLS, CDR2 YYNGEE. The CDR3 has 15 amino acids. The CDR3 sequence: CASSTPGQGAYGYTF. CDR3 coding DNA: TGTGCCAGCAGCACTCCGGGACAGGGGGCCTATGGCTACACCTTC.

Here the CDR3 DNA reads TGTGCCAGCGGCAGGGGGCACGATTATGGCTACACCTTC. It translates to CASGRGHDYGYTF. V gene TRBV7-2 combines with J gene TRBJ1-2; TRBD1 matches 8 bases. The junction had 7 bases not matched to a gene; V was cut back by 8 bases and J by 5 bases. This CDR3 has 13 amino acids. Germline CDR1 is SGHTA and CDR2 is FQGNSA.

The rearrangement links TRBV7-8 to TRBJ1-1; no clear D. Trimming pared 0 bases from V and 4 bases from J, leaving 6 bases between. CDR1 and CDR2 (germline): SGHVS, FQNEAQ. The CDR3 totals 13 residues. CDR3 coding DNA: TGTGCCAGCAGCTTAGCGGGTCCCACTGAAGCTTTCTTT. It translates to CASSLAGPTEAFF.

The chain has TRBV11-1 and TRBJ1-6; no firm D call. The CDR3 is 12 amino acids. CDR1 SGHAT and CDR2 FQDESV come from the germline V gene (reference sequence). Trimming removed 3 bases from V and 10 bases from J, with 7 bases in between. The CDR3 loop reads CASSLGGSPLHF. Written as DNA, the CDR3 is TGTGCCAGCAGCTTGGGAGGCTCACCCCTCCACTTT.

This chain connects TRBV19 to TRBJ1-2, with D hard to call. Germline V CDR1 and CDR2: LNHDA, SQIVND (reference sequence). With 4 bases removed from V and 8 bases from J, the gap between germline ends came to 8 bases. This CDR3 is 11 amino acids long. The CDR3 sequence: CASSTVWGYTF. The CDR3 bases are TGTGCCAGTAGTACGGTCTGGGGCTACACCTTC. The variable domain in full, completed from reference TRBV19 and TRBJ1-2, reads DGGITQSPKYLFRKEGQNVTLSCEQNLNHDAMYWYRQDPGQGLRLIYYSQIVNDFQKGDIAEGYSVSREKKESFPLTVTSAQKNPTAFYLCASSTVWGYTFGSGTRLTVV.

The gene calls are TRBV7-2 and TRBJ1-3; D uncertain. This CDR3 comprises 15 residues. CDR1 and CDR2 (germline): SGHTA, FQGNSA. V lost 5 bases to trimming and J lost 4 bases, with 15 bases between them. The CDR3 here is CASSRTLPGGNTIYF. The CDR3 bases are TGTGCCAGCAGCCGTACTCTACCTGGAGGAAACACCATATATTTT.

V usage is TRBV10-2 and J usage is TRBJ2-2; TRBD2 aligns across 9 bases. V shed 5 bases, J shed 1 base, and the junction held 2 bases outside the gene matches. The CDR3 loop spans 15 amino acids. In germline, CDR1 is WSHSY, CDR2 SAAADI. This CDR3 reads CASSISGGNTGELFF. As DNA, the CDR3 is TGCGCCAGCAGTATTAGCGGGGGGAACACCGGGGAGCTGTTTTTT.

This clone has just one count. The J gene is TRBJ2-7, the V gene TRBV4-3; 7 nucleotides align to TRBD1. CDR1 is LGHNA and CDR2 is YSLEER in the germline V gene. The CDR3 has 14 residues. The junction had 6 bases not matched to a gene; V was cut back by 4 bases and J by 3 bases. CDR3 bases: TGCGCCAGCAGCCCCCAGCGACAGGGCTACGAGCAGTACTTC. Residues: CASSPQRQGYEQYF.

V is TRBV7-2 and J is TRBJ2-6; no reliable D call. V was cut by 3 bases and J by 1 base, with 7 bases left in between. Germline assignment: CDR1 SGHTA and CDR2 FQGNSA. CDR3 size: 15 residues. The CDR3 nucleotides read TGTGCCAGCAGCTTTGGGATATCTGGGGCCAACGTCCTGACTTTC. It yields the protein CASSFGISGANVLTF. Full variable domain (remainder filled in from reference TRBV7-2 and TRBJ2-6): GAGVSQSPSNKVTEKGKDVELRCDPISGHTALYWYRQSLGQGLEFLIYFQGNSAPDKSGLPSDRFSAERTGGSVSTLTIQRTQQEDSAVYLCASSFGISGANVLTFGAGSRLTVL.

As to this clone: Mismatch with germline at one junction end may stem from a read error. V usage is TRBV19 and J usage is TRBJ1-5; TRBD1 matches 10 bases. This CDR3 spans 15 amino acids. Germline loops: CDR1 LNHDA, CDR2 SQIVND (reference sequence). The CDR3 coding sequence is TGTGCCAGCAGTATAGAAGGGACAGGGGAACAGCCCCAGCATTTT. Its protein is CASSIEGTGEQPQHF.

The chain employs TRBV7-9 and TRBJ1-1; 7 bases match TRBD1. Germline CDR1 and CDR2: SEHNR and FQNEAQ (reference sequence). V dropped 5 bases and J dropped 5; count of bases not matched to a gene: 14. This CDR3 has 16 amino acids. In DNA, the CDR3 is TGTGCCAGCAGCCACAGACAGGGAAACATGGTAACTGAAGCTTTCTTT. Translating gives CASSHRQGNMVTEAFF.

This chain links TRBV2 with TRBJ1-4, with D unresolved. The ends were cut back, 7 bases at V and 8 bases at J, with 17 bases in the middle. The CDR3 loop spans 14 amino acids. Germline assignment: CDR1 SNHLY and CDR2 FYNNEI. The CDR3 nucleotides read TGTGCCAGCAAACGGTCCCCAGGCGGCGAAAAACTGTTTTTT. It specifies CASKRSPGGEKLFF.

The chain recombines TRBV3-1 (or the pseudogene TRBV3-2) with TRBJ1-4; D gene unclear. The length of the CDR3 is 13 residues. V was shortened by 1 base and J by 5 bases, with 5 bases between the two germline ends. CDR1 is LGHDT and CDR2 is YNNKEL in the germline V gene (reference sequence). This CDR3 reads CASSQVSNEKLFF. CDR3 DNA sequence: TGTGCCAGCAGCCAAGTAAGCAATGAAAAACTGTTTTTT.

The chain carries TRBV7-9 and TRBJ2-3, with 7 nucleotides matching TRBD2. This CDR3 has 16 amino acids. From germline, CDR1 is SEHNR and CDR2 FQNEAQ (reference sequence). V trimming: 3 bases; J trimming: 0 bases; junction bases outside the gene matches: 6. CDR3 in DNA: TGTGCCAGCAGCTTGCTTGGGGGGGTTAGCACAGATACGCAGTATTTT. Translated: CASSLLGGVSTDTQYF. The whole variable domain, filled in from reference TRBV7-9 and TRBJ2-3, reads DTGVSQNPRHKITKRGQNVTFRCDPISEHNRLYWYRQTLGQGPEFLTYFQNEAQLEKSRLLSDRFSAERPKGSFSTLEIQRTEQGDSAMYLCASSLLGGVSTDTQYFGPGTRLTVL.

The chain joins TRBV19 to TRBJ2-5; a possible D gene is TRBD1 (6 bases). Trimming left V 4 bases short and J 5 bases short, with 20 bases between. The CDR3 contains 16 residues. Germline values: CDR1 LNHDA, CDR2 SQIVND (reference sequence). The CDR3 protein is CASSTPGQVPKETQYF. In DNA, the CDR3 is TGTGCCAGTAGTACTCCGGGACAAGTCCCTAAGGAGACCCAGTACTTC.